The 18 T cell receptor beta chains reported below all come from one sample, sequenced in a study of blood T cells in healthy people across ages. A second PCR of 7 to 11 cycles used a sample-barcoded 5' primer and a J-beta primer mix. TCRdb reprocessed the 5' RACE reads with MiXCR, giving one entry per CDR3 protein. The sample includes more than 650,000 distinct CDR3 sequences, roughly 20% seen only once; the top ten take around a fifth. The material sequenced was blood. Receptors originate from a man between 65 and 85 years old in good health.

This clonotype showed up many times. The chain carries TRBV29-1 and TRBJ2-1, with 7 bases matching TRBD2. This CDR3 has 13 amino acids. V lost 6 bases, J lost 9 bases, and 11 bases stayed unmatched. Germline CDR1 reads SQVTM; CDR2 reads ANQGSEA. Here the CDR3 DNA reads TGCAGCGTCCGACTAGCCATGGCCGGTGAGCAGTTCTTC. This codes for CSVRLAMAGEQFF.

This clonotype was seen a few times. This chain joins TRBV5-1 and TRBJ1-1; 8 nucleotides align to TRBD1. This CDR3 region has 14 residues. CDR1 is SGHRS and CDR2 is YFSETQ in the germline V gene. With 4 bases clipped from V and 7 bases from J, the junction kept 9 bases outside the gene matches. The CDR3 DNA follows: TGCGCCAGCAGCCCGCAGGGGGCCGGGTTTGAAGCTTTCTTT. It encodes CASSPQGAGFEAFF.

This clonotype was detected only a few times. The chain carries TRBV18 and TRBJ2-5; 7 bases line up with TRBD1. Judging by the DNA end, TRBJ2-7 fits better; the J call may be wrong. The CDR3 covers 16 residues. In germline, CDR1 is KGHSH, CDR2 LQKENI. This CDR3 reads CASSPQYRDRSYEQYV. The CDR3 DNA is TGTGCCAGCTCACCGCAATACCGGGACAGATCCTACGAGCAGTACGTC.

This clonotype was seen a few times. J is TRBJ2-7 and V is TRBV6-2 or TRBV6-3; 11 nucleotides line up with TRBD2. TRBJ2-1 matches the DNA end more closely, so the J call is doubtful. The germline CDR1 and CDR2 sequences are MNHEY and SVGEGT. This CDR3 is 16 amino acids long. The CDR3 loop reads CASSPIAGGAYNEQFF. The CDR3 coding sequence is TGTGCCAGCAGCCCGATAGCGGGAGGGGCCTACAATGAGCAGTTCTTC.

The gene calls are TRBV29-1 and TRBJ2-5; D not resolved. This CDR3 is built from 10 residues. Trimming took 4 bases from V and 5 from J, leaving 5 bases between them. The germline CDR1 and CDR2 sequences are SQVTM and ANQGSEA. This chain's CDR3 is CSVVGETQYF. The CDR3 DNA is TGCAGCGTTGTCGGGGAGACCCAGTACTTC.

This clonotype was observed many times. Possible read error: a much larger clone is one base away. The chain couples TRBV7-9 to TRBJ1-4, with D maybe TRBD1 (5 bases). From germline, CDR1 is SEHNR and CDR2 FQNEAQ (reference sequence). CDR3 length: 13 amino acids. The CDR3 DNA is TGTTCCAGCAGCCCCGACAGCCGTGAAAAACTGTTTTTT. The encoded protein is CSSSPDSREKLFF. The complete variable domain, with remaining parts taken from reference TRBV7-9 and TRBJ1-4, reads DTGVSQNPRHKITKRGQNVTFRCDPISEHNRLYWYRQTLGQGPEFLTYFQNEAQLEKSRLLSDRFSAERPKGSFSTLEIQRTEQGDSAMYLCSSSPDSREKLFFGSGTQLSVL.

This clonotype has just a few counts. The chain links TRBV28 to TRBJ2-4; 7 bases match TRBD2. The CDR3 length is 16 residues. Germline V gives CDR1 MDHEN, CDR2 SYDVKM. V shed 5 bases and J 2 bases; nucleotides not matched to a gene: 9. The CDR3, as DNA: TGTGCCAGCAGTCCGGCGGGGGAAGAGTCCAAAAACATTCAGTACTTC. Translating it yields CASSPAGEESKNIQYF.

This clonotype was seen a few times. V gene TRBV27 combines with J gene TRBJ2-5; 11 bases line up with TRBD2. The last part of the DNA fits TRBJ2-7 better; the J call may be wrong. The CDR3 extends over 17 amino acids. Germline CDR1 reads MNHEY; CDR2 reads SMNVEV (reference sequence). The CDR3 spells CASSRHGTSGGSYEQYF. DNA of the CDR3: TGTGCCAGCAGTCGCCACGGGACTAGCGGAGGCTCCTACGAGCAGTACTTC.

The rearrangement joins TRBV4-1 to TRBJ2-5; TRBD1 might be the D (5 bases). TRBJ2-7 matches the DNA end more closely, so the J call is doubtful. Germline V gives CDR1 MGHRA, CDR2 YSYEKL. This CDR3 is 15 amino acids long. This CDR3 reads CASSQGLRVVDEQYF. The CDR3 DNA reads TGCGCCAGCAGCCAAGGGCTCAGGGTGGTCGACGAGCAGTACTTC.

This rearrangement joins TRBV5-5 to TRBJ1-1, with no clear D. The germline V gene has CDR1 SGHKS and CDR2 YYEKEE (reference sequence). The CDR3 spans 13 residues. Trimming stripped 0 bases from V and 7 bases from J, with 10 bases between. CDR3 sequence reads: CASSLETNFEAFF. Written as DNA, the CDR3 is TGTGCCAGCAGCTTGGAGACAAACTTTGAAGCTTTCTTT.

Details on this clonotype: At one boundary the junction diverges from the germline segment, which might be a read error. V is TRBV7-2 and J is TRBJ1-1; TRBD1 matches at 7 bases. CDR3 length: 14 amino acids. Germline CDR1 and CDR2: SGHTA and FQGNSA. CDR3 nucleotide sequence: TGTGCCAGCAGGAACAACAGGGGCGACACCGAAGCTTTCTTT. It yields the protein CASRNNRGDTEAFF. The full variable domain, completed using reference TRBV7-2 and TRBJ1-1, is GAGVSQSPSNKVTEKGKDVELRCDPISGHTALYWYRQSLGQGLEFLIYFQGNSAPDKSGLPSDRFSAERTGGSVSTLTIQRTQQEDSAVYLCASRNNRGDTEAFFGQGTRLTVV.

The CDR3 coding sequence is TGCGCCAGCAGCTTGGACGGGACAGAGTCCTACGAGCAGTACTTC. Encoded protein: CASSLDGTESYEQYF. This sequence joins TRBV5-1 and TRBJ2-5; TRBD1 matches at 7 bases. The end of the DNA is better explained by TRBJ2-7, so the J call may be wrong. Germline CDR1 and CDR2: SGHRS and YFSETQ. The CDR3 contains 15 residues.

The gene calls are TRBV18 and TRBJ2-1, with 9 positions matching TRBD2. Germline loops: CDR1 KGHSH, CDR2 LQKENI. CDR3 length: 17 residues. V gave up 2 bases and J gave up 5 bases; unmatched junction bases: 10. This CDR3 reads CASSPGRAGGLNNEQFF. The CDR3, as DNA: TGTGCCAGCTCACCAGGAAGAGCGGGGGGCCTAAACAATGAGCAGTTCTTC.

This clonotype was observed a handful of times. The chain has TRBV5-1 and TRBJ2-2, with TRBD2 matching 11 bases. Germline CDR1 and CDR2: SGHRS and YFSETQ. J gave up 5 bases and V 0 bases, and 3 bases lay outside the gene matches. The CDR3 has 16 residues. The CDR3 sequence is CASSLASGRYTGELFF. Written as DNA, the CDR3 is TGCGCCAGCAGCTTGGCTAGCGGGAGGTATACCGGGGAGCTGTTTTTT. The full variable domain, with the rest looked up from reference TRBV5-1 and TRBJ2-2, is KAGVTQTPRYLIKTRGQQVTLSCSPISGHRSVSWYQQTPGQGLQFLFEYFSETQRNKGNFPGRFSGRQFSNSRSEMNVSTLELGDSALYLCASSLASGRYTGELFFGEGSRLTVL.

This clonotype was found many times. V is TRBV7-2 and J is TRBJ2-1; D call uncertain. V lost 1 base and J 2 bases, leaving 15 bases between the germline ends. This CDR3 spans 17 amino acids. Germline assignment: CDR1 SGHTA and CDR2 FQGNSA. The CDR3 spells CASSLVSASRTYNEQFF. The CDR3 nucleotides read TGTGCCAGCAGCTTAGTCTCGGCAAGCCGAACCTACAATGAGCAGTTCTTC.

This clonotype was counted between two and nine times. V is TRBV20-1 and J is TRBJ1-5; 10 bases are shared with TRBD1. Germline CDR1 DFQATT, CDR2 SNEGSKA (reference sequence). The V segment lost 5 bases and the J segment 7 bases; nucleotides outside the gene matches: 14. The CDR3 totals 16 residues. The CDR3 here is CSAHKSGQGTGQPQHF. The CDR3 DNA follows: TGCAGTGCTCATAAATCGGGACAGGGGACTGGGCAGCCCCAGCATTTT.

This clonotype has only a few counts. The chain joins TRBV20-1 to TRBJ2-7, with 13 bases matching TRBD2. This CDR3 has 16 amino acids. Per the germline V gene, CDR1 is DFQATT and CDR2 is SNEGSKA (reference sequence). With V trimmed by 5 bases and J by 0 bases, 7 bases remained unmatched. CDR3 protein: CSARPGLAGFSYEQYV. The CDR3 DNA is TGCAGTGCTCGCCCGGGACTAGCGGGATTCTCCTACGAGCAGTACGTC.

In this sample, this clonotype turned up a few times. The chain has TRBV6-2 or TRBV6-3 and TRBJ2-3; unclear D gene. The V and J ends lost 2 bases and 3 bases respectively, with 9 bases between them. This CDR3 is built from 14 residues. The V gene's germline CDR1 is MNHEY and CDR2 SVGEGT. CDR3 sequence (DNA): TGTGCCAGCAGTTACATCAGGAGAACAGATACGCAGTATTTT. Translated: CASSYIRRTDTQYF.